Presented here are 21 T cell receptor beta chains from one specimen sequenced in a study of low-dose radiotherapy and immunotherapy resistance in tumors. Regarding time point: before trial treatment. Gene-specific TRAV and TRBV primers were used for first-strand cDNA, covering alpha and beta chains. It was with a constant-region primer and a V-primer adapter that TCRs were amplified over around 18 PCR cycles. TCRdb analysed the reads with MiXCR anew, one entry per CDR3 protein. The top ten hold less than 8% of the sample, which has 55,000 to 80,000 distinct CDR3 sequences, approximately 25% seen once. This material consisted of PBMCs, taken before treatment. These receptors were taken from a male donor with rectosigmoid adenocarcinoma.

This chain joins TRBV6-1 and TRBJ2-7; D is tentatively TRBD1 or TRBD2 (6 bases each). The length of the CDR3 is 16 residues. V was cut by 4 bases and J by 2 bases, with 18 bases left in between. Germline V lookup: CDR1 MNHNS, CDR2 SASEGT. For the CDR3, the DNA is TGTGCCAGCAGTGGACCGACAGGTCGGGGGACCTACGAGCAGTACTTC. Translation gives CASSGPTGRGTYEQYF.

There are many counts of this clonotype. The chain combines TRBV6-5 with TRBJ2-2; perhaps TRBD1 as D (6 bases). CDR1 is MNHEY and CDR2 is SVGAGI in the germline V gene. Trimming took 0 bases from V and 5 from J, leaving 10 bases between them. The CDR3 length is 15 residues. The CDR3 DNA follows: TGTGCCAGCAGTTACTCGATGAGGGGGACCGGGGAGCTGTTTTTT. It yields the protein CASSYSMRGTGELFF.

The table lists this clonotype with many counts. The chain uses TRBV20-1 and TRBJ2-3; D is perhaps TRBD2 (5 bases). Trimming removed 5 bases from V and 0 bases from J, with 15 bases in between. Germline V CDR1 and CDR2: DFQATT, SNEGSKA (reference sequence). CDR3 size: 15 residues. CDR3 DNA sequence: TGCAGTGCTCCATCTAGCAGCTACAGCACAGATACGCAGTATTTT. This gives the protein CSAPSSSYSTDTQYF.

This clonotype occurred many times. The chain has TRBV7-3 and TRBJ2-1; 9 bases match TRBD2. CDR1 is SGHTA, CDR2 FQGTGA, per germline. The CDR3 has 18 amino acids. J lost 6 bases, V lost 5 bases, and 17 bases had no gene match. CDR3 sequence (DNA): TGTGCCAGCAGCCCCCAGAGCAGCGGGAGGAGGGGGGGCAATGAGCAGTTCTTC. It is translated as CASSPQSSGRRGGNEQFF.

The table lists this clonotype with many counts. The V gene is TRBV9, the J gene TRBJ2-5; TRBD2 might be the D (5 bases). CDR1 is SGDLS, CDR2 YYNGEE, per germline. This CDR3 region has 13 residues. V was clipped by 1 base and J by 5 bases, with 9 bases between them. Here the CDR3 DNA reads TGTGCCAGCAGCGTACTCCCGGGGGAGACCCAGTACTTC. As protein: CASSVLPGETQYF.

This clonotype was detected a few times. The rearrangement uses TRBV11-2 and TRBJ2-5, with D maybe TRBD1 (5 bases). This CDR3 has 16 amino acids. Trimming stripped 0 bases from V and 0 bases from J, with 11 bases between. Germline V gene data show CDR1 as SGHAT and CDR2 as FQNNGV. The CDR3 protein is CASSLDYRQYQETQYF. The CDR3 nucleotides read TGTGCCAGCAGCTTAGATTATCGACAGTACCAAGAGACCCAGTACTTC.

In its sample, this clonotype was seen many times. J is TRBJ1-5 and V is TRBV3-1, with D possibly TRBD1 on 6 matching bases. Germline V gene sequence: CDR1 LGHDT, CDR2 YNNKEL (reference sequence). The CDR3 length is 13 residues. The V and J ends lost 3 bases and 7 bases respectively, with 10 bases between them. CDR3 DNA sequence: TGTGCCAGCAGCCAGGACAGAAACCAGCCCCAGCATTTT. The encoded protein is CASSQDRNQPQHF. Filled out from reference TRBV3-1 and TRBJ1-5, the complete variable domain reads DTAVSQTPKYLVTQMGNDKSIKCEQNLGHDTMYWYKQDSKKFLKIMFSYNNKELIINETVPNRFSPKSPDKAHLNLHINSLELGDSAVYFCASSQDRNQPQHFGDGTRLSIL.

This clonotype was observed many times. The gene calls are TRBV11-2 and TRBJ2-7, with a tentative D call TRBD1 (6 bases). V lost 4 bases and J lost 6, with 13 bases in between. The length of the CDR3 is 13 residues. Germline lookup yields CDR1 SGHAT and CDR2 FQNNGV. As DNA, the CDR3 is TGTGCCAGCAGCTCCTGGACAGACCCCGAGCAGTACTTC. It yields the protein CASSSWTDPEQYF.

This clonotype has at least ten counts. This rearrangement joins TRBV11-3 to TRBJ1-2; tentative D call: TRBD1 (6 bases). The V and J ends lost 5 bases and 6 bases respectively, with 13 bases between them. The length of the CDR3 is 13 residues. Germline V gene data show CDR1 as SGHNT and CDR2 as YENEEA. CDR3 sequence (DNA): TGTGCCAGCAGCCTCACGGCAGGGGATGGCTACACCTTC. This codes for CASSLTAGDGYTF.

This clonotype was found many times. V usage is TRBV20-1 and J usage is TRBJ2-7; 8 positions match TRBD1. With 1 base clipped from V and 6 bases from J, the junction kept 8 bases outside the gene matches. Germline V CDR1 and CDR2: DFQATT, SNEGSKA (reference sequence). The CDR3 consists of 14 residues. The CDR3 DNA reads as TGCAGTGCTAGAGTCGGTGACAGGGGCGGCGAGCAGTACTTC. Residues: CSARVGDRGGEQYF.

This clonotype was seen at least ten times. The chain links TRBV11-2 to TRBJ1-4; D is unresolved. V shed 5 bases and J shed 7 bases, with 14 bases lying between them. CDR1 is SGHAT, CDR2 FQNNGV, per germline. The CDR3 contains 14 residues. For the CDR3, the DNA is TGTGCCAGCAGCCTCGGACGTGGCGTTGAAAAACTGTTTTTT. Translation: CASSLGRGVEKLFF.

This clonotype showed up many times. V gene TRBV7-2 combines with J gene TRBJ2-7; TRBD2 matches at 13 bases. This CDR3 is 15 amino acids long. CDR1 and CDR2 from the germline V gene are SGHTA and FQGNSA. After removal of 5 bases from V and 6 bases from J, the junction contained 7 bases not matched to a gene. CDR3 sequence reads: CASSPWTSGSGEQYF. DNA of the CDR3: TGTGCCAGCAGCCCCTGGACTAGCGGGAGTGGCGAGCAGTACTTC.

This clonotype was recorded many times. The chain joins TRBV7-9 to TRBJ2-1; 8 bases fit TRBD2. J lost 6 bases, V lost 1 base, and 5 bases had no gene match. Germline V CDR1 and CDR2: SEHNR, FQNEAQ (reference sequence). This CDR3 region has 15 residues. The CDR3: CASSLVREGPNEQFF. CDR3 DNA sequence: TGTGCCAGCAGCTTAGTACGGGAGGGCCCCAATGAGCAGTTCTTC.

This clonotype was observed many times. The chain combines TRBV19 with TRBJ2-3, with D hard to call. The length of the CDR3 is 16 residues. CDR1 and CDR2 from the germline V gene are LNHDA and SQIVND (reference sequence). V lost 6 bases and J lost 5, with 21 bases in between. CDR3 sequence reads: CASSPGGSRPGDTQYF. The CDR3 region has the DNA TGTGCCAGTAGCCCAGGTGGCAGCAGACCGGGAGATACGCAGTATTTT.

On this clonotype: A far larger clone lies a single base away; this is likely a read error. Since no conserved phenylalanine or tryptophan closes the CDR3, a read error is the likely cause. The V and J genes are TRBV5-8 and TRBJ2-5, with D maybe TRBD1 (5 bases). In germline, CDR1 is SGHTS, CDR2 YDEGEE. The length of the CDR3 is 14 residues. V shed 4 bases and J shed 5 bases, with 15 bases lying between them. The CDR3 reads CASSPAGLGETQYY. The CDR3 nucleotides read TGTGCCAGCAGCCCCGCAGGGTTGGGGGAGACCCAGTACTAC.

This clonotype was observed many times. The chain has TRBV6-5 and TRBJ1-3; no firm D call. Germline values: CDR1 MNHEY, CDR2 SVGAGI. The CDR3 length is 13 residues. The germline V and J ends were trimmed by 2 bases and 3 bases, with 5 bases remaining between them. This CDR3 is CASSYNDGNTIYF. In nucleotides, the CDR3 is TGTGCCAGCAGTTACAATGATGGAAACACCATATATTTT.

This clonotype was picked up many times. CDR3 loop: CASRPTRVTGELFF. DNA of the CDR3: TGCGCCAGCAGACCTACTAGGGTCACCGGGGAGCTGTTTTTT. J is TRBJ2-2 and V is TRBV5-1, with D possibly matching TRBD2 (5 bases). CDR1 and CDR2 from the germline V gene are SGHRS and YFSETQ. This CDR3 has 14 amino acids. Trimming removed 5 bases at V and 4 bases at J, with 12 bases between.

V is TRBV2 and J is TRBJ2-3; TRBD2 agrees at 9 bases. Germline lookup yields CDR1 SNHLY and CDR2 FYNNEI. CDR3 length: 15 residues. The junction had 5 bases not matched to a gene; V was cut back by 5 bases and J by 2 bases. In DNA, the CDR3 is TGTGCCAGCAGTCGCGGGGGGGGGAACACAGATACGCAGTATTTT. It yields the protein CASSRGGGNTDTQYF.

As to this clonotype: With only one base between it and a far larger clone, this is likely a read error. This sequence joins TRBV28 and TRBJ2-7; 9 positions agree with TRBD1. CDR3 length equals 15 residues. J gave up 7 bases and V 0 bases, and 7 bases lay outside the gene matches. Germline-derived CDR1 and CDR2 are MDHEN and SYDVKM. As DNA, the CDR3 is TGTGCCAGCAGTTTATGGGACAGGGGACACAATGAGCAGTACTTC. It is translated as CASSLWDRGHNEQYF.

In its sample, this clonotype was seen many times. V is TRBV2 and J is TRBJ2-3, with 12 bases identical to TRBD2. Germline CDR1 is SNHLY and CDR2 is FYNNEI. The CDR3 runs to 16 residues. J gave up 5 bases and V 7 bases, and 10 bases lay outside the gene matches. The CDR3 region has the DNA TGTGCCAGCACCGAATCCCGGGGACTAGCGGGAGATACGCAGTATTTT. This translates into CASTESRGLAGDTQYF.

This clonotype was seen repeatedly, ten times or more. The gene calls are TRBV2 and TRBJ2-1; TRBD1 matches at 12 bases. V was pared by 6 bases and J by 7 bases, with 4 bases of the junction left unmatched. The length of the CDR3 is 14 residues. The germline V gene has CDR1 SNHLY and CDR2 FYNNEI. CDR3 nucleotides: TGTGCCAGCAGCAGGGACAGGGGGCGAAATGAGCAGTTCTTC. Protein: CASSRDRGRNEQFF. Based on the CDR3 plus reference TRBV2 and TRBJ2-1, the full variable domain is EPEVTQTPSHQVTQMGQEVILRCVPISNHLYFYWYRQILGQKVEFLVSFYNNEISEKSEIFDDQFSVERPDGSNFTLKIRSTKLEDSAMYFCASSRDRGRNEQFFGPGTRLTVL.